This is a list of T cell receptor beta chains from one sample in a study of T-cell memory formation after mild COVID-19. TCRdb reprocessed the 5' RACE reads with MiXCR, giving one entry per CDR3 protein. The sample includes about 560,000 distinct CDR3 sequences, more than 15% seen only once; the top ten take more than 10%. Sequencing was performed on PBMCs or a T cell subset sorted from them (not recorded which). The origin of the receptors is an adult woman who had mild COVID-19 (a few samples of this study predate the infection). Cell type and time point are not known. Each CDR3 is given with its conserved first and last residue. D genes are given only for firm matches. Some rows have no size entry. The others give once, few or many, or a class for an expanded clone.

>.|TRBJ1-2|TRBV20-1|.
TGCAGTGGTAGTGGCTATGGCTACACCTTC
CSGSGYGYTF
>.|TRBJ2-5|TRBV30|.
TGTGCCTGGAGTCCATTCGCAGGGGCCCAGTACTTC
CAWSPFAGAQYF
>.|TRBJ2-1|TRBV5-1|many
TGCGCCAGCAGCTCCCTAGAGCGGGACAATGAGCAGTTCTTC
CASSSLERDNEQFF
>TRBD2|TRBJ2-2|TRBV29-1|few
TGCAGCGCCACGGGACTAGCGGGAGGGCTCAACCCCGGGGAGCTGTTTTTT
CSATGLAGGLNPGELFF
>TRBD2|TRBJ2-5|TRBV12-3/TRBV12-4|.
TGTGCCAGCAGTAAACTTGGGGGGGTAGAGACCCAGTACTTC
CASSKLGGVETQYF
>TRBD2|TRBJ2-5|TRBV7-6|many
TGTGCCAGCAGCTTATTACTAACGGGAGGATCAGAGACCCAGTACTTC
CASSLLLTGGSETQYF
>.|TRBJ1-1|TRBV19|.
TGTGCCAGTAGTCTGGGCAGTAGCGCTTTCTTT
CASSLGSSAFF
>TRBD1|TRBJ1-2|TRBV6-5|.
TGTGCCAGCAGTCCCTTTAGGGGGCGGGTAGGTGGCTACACCTTC
CASSPFRGRVGGYTF
>.|TRBJ2-7|TRBV20-1|few
TGCAGTGCCGGAAGCTCCTACGAGCAGTACTTC
CSAGSSYEQYF
>.|TRBJ2-5|TRBV27|.
TGTGCCAGCAGTCACCACTCGGGACTTCCGCAAGAGACCCAGTACTTC
CASSHHSGLPQETQYF
>TRBD2|TRBJ2-1|TRBV7-2|.
TGTGCCAGCAGCCCCCTAGCGGGAGGGTCTAATGAGCAGTTCTTC
CASSPLAGGSNEQFF
>.|TRBJ2-3|TRBV6-2/TRBV6-3|.
TGTGCCAGCAGTTACGCTACCCGCCCTAGCACAGATACGCAGTATTTT
CASSYATRPSTDTQYF
>.|TRBJ2-7|TRBV12-3/TRBV12-4|once
TGTGCCAGCAGCCCTACGGCGTCCCCCTACGAGCAGTACTTC
CASSPTASPYEQYF
>.|TRBJ1-5|TRBV10-3|.
TGTGCCATCAGTGGGCAAGATCAGTACCAGCATTTT
CAISGQDQYQHF
>TRBD2|TRBJ2-3|TRBV3-1|once
TGTGCCAGCAGCCAAGCGGGACTAGCGGGGGATACGCAGTATTTT
CASSQAGLAGDTQYF
>.|TRBJ2-1|TRBV7-3|.
TGTGCCAGCTCCACGAGGGAATATCAAAGGGGTGAGCAGTTCTTC
CASSTREYQRGEQFF
>TRBD1|TRBJ1-4|TRBV20-1|.
TGCAGTGCTTCGGACAGGAGATTTCGCGACGAAAAACTGTTTTTT
CSASDRRFRDEKLFF
>TRBD2|TRBJ2-4|TRBV7-2|.
TGTGCCAGCAGCTCGTCTAGCGGGAGCATGGGAATAACCAAAAACATTCAGTACTTC
CASSSSSGSMGITKNIQYF
>.|TRBJ1-2|TRBV5-1|.
TGCGCCAGCAGCGTCGAGGGATCTGACTATGGCTACACCTTC
CASSVEGSDYGYTF
>TRBD2|TRBJ2-2|TRBV15|few
TGTGCCACCAGCAGAGATGTGACTAGCGGCACCGGGGAGCTGTTTTTT
CATSRDVTSGTGELFF
>.|TRBJ2-7|TRBV12-3/TRBV12-4|many
TGTGCCAGCAGTCAAGGGGGCTCCTACGAGCAGTACTTC
CASSQGGSYEQYF
>TRBD2|TRBJ2-7|TRBV11-2|.
TGTGCCAGCAGCCCAATGGGACTAGCGGGAGTTGAGCAGTACTTC
CASSPMGLAGVEQYF
>TRBD2|TRBJ2-1|TRBV7-3|.
TGTGCCAGCAGCTCCGGACTAGCGGGAACGCGCTACAATGAGCAGTTCTTC
CASSSGLAGTRYNEQFF
>TRBD2|TRBJ2-3|TRBV29-1|few
TGCAGCGTCCTAAAGACTAGCGGAACAGATACGCAGTATTTT
CSVLKTSGTDTQYF
>TRBD1|TRBJ1-2|TRBV5-1|few
TGCGCCAGCAGCTTGGAACTCCTAAAGGGGACAGGGGATGGCTACACCTTC
CASSLELLKGTGDGYTF
>.|TRBJ1-1|TRBV6-1|.
TGTGCCAGCAGGATCCTTATAGGACATGGGGCGGCGGACACTGAAGCTTTCTTT
CASRILIGHGAADTEAFF
>.|TRBJ2-7|TRBV7-8|few
TGTGCCAGCAGTCCACAGGGTGGGAACTCCTACGAGCAGTACTTC
CASSPQGGNSYEQYF
>.|TRBJ2-7|TRBV5-1|few
TGCGCCAGCAGCCTGACCGCCAGGGTTGACGAGCAGTACTTC
CASSLTARVDEQYF
>TRBD2|TRBJ2-1|TRBV2|.
TGTGCCAGCAGTGAAGGAGCGGGAGGGCTTAATGAGCAGTTCTTC
CASSEGAGGLNEQFF
>.|TRBJ2-6|TRBV3-1|.
TGTGCCAGCAGCCATAATAGACTCCTAGGAGGCGGGGCCAACGTCCTGACTTTC
CASSHNRLLGGGANVLTF
>.|TRBJ2-1|TRBV25-1|.
TGTGCCAGCAGTGAGCCCCGCTCCCAGAACCCCAATGAGCAGTTCTTC
CASSEPRSQNPNEQFF
>TRBD2|TRBJ2-7|TRBV7-2|many
TGTGCCAGCAGCTGGGCTAGCGGAGGTTCCTACGAGCAGTACTTC
CASSWASGGSYEQYF
>.|TRBJ2-7|TRBV7-9|.
TGTGCCAGCAGCTTAGAGCCCCCGATCTACGAGCAGTACTTC
CASSLEPPIYEQYF
>.|TRBJ1-2|TRBV30|.
TGTGCCTGGAGTGTAAAGTCAAACGTCTATGGCTACACCTTC
CAWSVKSNVYGYTF
>.|TRBJ2-1|TRBV7-8|.
TGTGCCAGCAGCATTCTCCGCGCTCAGGACGAGTCTGAGGATGAGCAGTTCTTC
CASSILRAQDESEDEQFF
>.|TRBJ2-1|TRBV9|few
TGTGCCAGCAGCGTAGACGGGAACCCCTACAATGAGCAGTTCTTC
CASSVDGNPYNEQFF
>.|TRBJ2-7|TRBV4-2|few
TGTGCCAGCAGCCAAATAGCGAAGGACTCGCAGCAGTACTTC
CASSQIAKDSQQYF
>.|TRBJ2-2|TRBV6-5|many
TGTGCCAGCAGTTACTCTGACCCTGGATGGACCGGGGAGCTGTTTTTT
CASSYSDPGWTGELFF
>.|TRBJ1-2|TRBV13|.
TGTGCCAGCAGGCCCCAGGGTTGGATCGATGGCTACACCTTC
CASRPQGWIDGYTF
>TRBD2|TRBJ2-1|TRBV18|.
TGTGCCAGCTCACCACCGGGACGTACTAGCGGAAGGGAGGGTGAGCAGTTCTTC
CASSPPGRTSGREGEQFF
>TRBD1|TRBJ2-7|TRBV30|.
TGTGCCTGGGAGGGGGACAGGGATCGTCCTGGGCTTTCGTACGAGCAGTACTTC
CAWEGDRDRPGLSYEQYF
>.|TRBJ1-1|TRBV20-1|many
TGCAGTGCAGACGTGGGGAAGGGACGGACTGAAGCTTTCTTT
CSADVGKGRTEAFF
>.|TRBJ2-5|TRBV5-1|.
TGCGCCAGCAGCCACGGGACGGATCAAGAGACCCAGTACTTC
CASSHGTDQETQYF
>.|TRBJ2-7|TRBV5-5|few
TGTGCCAGCAGCTTGGAAGGCTGGGGCTACGAGCAGTACTTC
CASSLEGWGYEQYF
>.|TRBJ1-3|TRBV2|once
TGTGCCAGCAGTGAAGGTCAGGGGAACTCTGGAAACACCATATATTTT
CASSEGQGNSGNTIYF
>.|TRBJ2-7|TRBV20-1|.
TGCAGTACCGATCGGGGGGCCCGCTCCTACGAGCAGTACTTC
CSTDRGARSYEQYF
>.|TRBJ2-7|TRBV3-1|.
TGTGCCAGCAGCCAAGAGCCGACGCCCTACGAGCAGTACTTC
CASSQEPTPYEQYF
>TRBD2|TRBJ2-3|TRBV18|few
TGTGCCAGCTCACGACAGCGGGGGGGAGATACGCAGTATTTT
CASSRQRGGDTQYF
>.|TRBJ2-5|TRBV6-5|.
TGTGCCAGCAGTTACTTCGGCAGGGAGGAGACCCAGTACTTC
CASSYFGREETQYF
>.|TRBJ1-2|TRBV29-1|.
TGCAGCGTTGAAGGAAGGTTCTCTAACTATGGCTACACCTTC
CSVEGRFSNYGYTF
>TRBD1|TRBJ1-3|TRBV12-3/TRBV12-4|.
TGTGCCAGCAGTCCCTACAGGGGTGGAAACACCATATATTTT
CASSPYRGGNTIYF